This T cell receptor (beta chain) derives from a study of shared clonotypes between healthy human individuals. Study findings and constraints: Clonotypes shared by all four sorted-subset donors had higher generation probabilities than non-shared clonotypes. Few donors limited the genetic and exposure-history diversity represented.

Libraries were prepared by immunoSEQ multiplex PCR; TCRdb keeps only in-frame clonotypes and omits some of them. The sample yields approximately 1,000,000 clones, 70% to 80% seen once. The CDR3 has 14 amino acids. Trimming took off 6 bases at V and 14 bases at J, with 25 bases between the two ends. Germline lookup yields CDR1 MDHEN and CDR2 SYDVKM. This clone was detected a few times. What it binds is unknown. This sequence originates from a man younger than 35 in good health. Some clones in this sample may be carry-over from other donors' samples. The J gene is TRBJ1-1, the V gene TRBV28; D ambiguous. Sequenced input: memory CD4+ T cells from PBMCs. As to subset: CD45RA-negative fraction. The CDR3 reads CASSPPLGGRRMFF. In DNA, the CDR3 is TGTGCCAGCAGCCCCCCCTTGGGAGGTCGGAGAATGTTCTTT.